A selection of T cell receptor beta chains follows, all from one sample in a study of cytomegalovirus exposure and HLA in healthy donors. Data came from immunoSEQ multiplex PCR; TCRdb stores just in-frame clones and leaves some out. This sample carries 110,000 to 150,000 clones, roughly 77% of them seen once, and the ten largest clones take around 3.4%. Sequencing was performed on PBMCs. These receptors all come from a man in his forties or fifties in good health and CMV-seronegative. Both conserved end residues are part of each CDR3. A D gene is named only where the DNA matches it firmly. Some rows mark clone size as missing; the rest say once, few, many or name a class of expanded clone.

abundance,d_gene,j_gene,v_gene,CDR3aa,CDR3nt
NA,NA,TRBJ2-3,TRBV9,CASSVAPRASNTDTQYF,TGTGCCAGCAGCGTCGCCCCCCGGGCTAGCAACACAGATACGCAGTATTTT
NA,NA,TRBJ2-7,TRBV12-5,CASGLVQYEQYF,TGTGCTAGTGGTTTGGTCCAGTACGAGCAGTACTTC
NA,NA,TRBJ1-1,TRBV5-1,CASSSAVNTEAFF,TGCGCCAGCAGCTCGGCGGTGAACACTGAAGCTTTCTTT
NA,TRBD1,TRBJ1-1,TRBV6-6,CASSYEFRGMSEAFF,TGTGCCAGCAGTTACGAGTTCAGGGGGATGTCTGAAGCTTTCTTT
few,TRBD2,TRBJ2-7,TRBV5-1,CASSFGGRGSYEQYF,TGCGCCAGCAGCTTTGGAGGGAGGGGATCCTACGAGCAGTACTTC
once,TRBD2,TRBJ2-7,TRBV28,CASSSGGAREQYF,TGTGCCAGCAGTTCCGGGGGGGCTCGAGAGCAGTACTTC
few,NA,TRBJ1-5,TRBV6-5,CASSYLRTNQPQHF,TGTGCCAGCAGTTACCTCCGGACAAATCAGCCCCAGCATTTT
NA,TRBD1,TRBJ1-2,TRBV28,CASSLLGTGGGYTF,TGTGCCAGCAGTTTATTAGGGACAGGGGGTGGCTACACCTTC
NA,TRBD2,TRBJ2-2,TRBV5-1,CASSLRSSGGDTGELFF,TGCGCCAGCAGCTTGCGGTCTAGCGGGGGTGATACCGGGGAGCTGTTTTTT
NA,TRBD2,TRBJ2-1,TRBV18,CASSRPTSGGKNEQFF,TGTGCCAGCTCACGGCCGACTAGCGGGGGGAAGAATGAGCAGTTCTTC
NA,NA,TRBJ2-5,TRBV7-2,CASSVTGRETQYF,TGTGCCAGCAGCGTTACAGGGAGAGAGACCCAGTACTTC
once,NA,TRBJ1-1,TRBV7-3,CASSLLGQNTEAFF,TGTGCCAGCAGCTTACTGGGGCAGAACACTGAAGCTTTCTTT
NA,NA,TRBJ1-2,TRBV7-2,CASTFPLGGADYGYTF,TGTGCCAGCACCTTCCCCCTCGGTGGGGCAGACTATGGCTACACCTTC
once,TRBD1,TRBJ2-1,TRBV10-1,CASSGGQGIEGMYNEQFF,TGCGCCAGCAGTGGGGGACAGGGTATAGAGGGGATGTACAATGAGCAGTTCTTC
few,NA,TRBJ1-2,TRBV4-1,CASSHLTDKLDGYTF,TGCGCCAGCAGCCACTTGACAGACAAACTGGATGGCTACACCTTC
NA,TRBD2,TRBJ2-1,TRBV5-1,CASSPGAGGYNEQFF,TGCGCCAGCAGCCCCGGAGCGGGGGGTTACAATGAGCAGTTCTTC
NA,TRBD1,TRBJ1-1,TRBV27,CASAVTGAMNTEAFF,TGTGCCAGCGCCGTGACAGGGGCGATGAACACTGAAGCTTTCTTT
NA,NA,TRBJ1-1,TRBV14,CASSLDRNTEAFF,TGTGCCAGCAGCCTGGACAGGAACACTGAAGCTTTCTTT
NA,TRBD1,TRBJ1-1,TRBV10-3,CASGDRGHVMPEAFF,TGTGCCAGCGGGGACAGGGGCCACGTAATGCCTGAAGCTTTCTTT
NA,TRBD1,TRBJ1-2,TRBV7-3,CASSLGGQGGVGYTF,TGTGCCAGCAGCTTAGGGGGACAGGGCGGAGTTGGCTACACCTTC
NA,NA,TRBJ1-4,TRBV5-5,CASSLALWSEKLFF,TGTGCCAGCAGCTTGGCCCTTTGGAGCGAAAAACTGTTTTTT
NA,TRBD1,TRBJ1-1,TRBV7-9,CASSSQGQGTEAFF,TGTGCCAGCAGCTCACAGGGACAGGGGACTGAAGCTTTCTTT
NA,TRBD1,TRBJ2-6,TRBV19,CASSMAQGSGANVLTF,TGTGCCAGTAGTATGGCACAGGGGTCTGGGGCCAACGTCCTGACTTTC
NA,NA,TRBJ2-7,TRBV7-8,CASRRTDGYEQYF,TGTGCCAGCAGGAGGACAGACGGATACGAGCAGTACTTC
NA,TRBD2,TRBJ2-7,TRBV7-2,CASSGRLAGGLTYEQYF,TGTGCCAGCAGCGGCCGACTAGCGGGGGGCCTTACCTACGAGCAGTACTTC
few,TRBD2,TRBJ2-5,TRBV4-1,CASSGTSGEETQYF,TGCGCCAGCTCAGGGACTAGCGGGGAGGAGACCCAGTACTTC
NA,TRBD1,TRBJ1-1,TRBV19,CASSNLDRGRPEAFF,TGTGCCAGTAGTAACCTAGACAGGGGGCGCCCTGAAGCTTTCTTT
NA,NA,TRBJ1-1,TRBV4-1,CASSQGGFNTEAFF,TGTGCCAGCAGCCAAGGCGGGTTTAACACTGAAGCTTTCTTT
NA,TRBD2,TRBJ2-3,TRBV27,CASGSPASGQQAQYF,TGTGCCAGCGGCTCCCCAGCTAGCGGGCAACAAGCGCAGTATTTT
NA,NA,TRBJ2-7,TRBV19,CASSIGQGGEQYF,TGTGCCAGTAGTATAGGGCAGGGTGGCGAGCAGTACTTC
once,NA,TRBJ1-5,TRBV7-3,CASRAPVGPISNQPQHF,TGTGCCAGCAGGGCACCCGTGGGGCCCATTAGCAATCAGCCCCAGCATTTT
once,TRBD1,TRBJ1-2,TRBV19,CASRFGQGNYGYTF,TGTGCCAGTAGGTTCGGACAGGGAAACTATGGCTACACCTTC
NA,NA,TRBJ1-6,TRBV11-1,CASSLLPGLVGSPLHF,TGTGCCAGCAGCTTATTGCCGGGTTTAGTAGGATCACCCCTCCACTTT
NA,TRBD1,TRBJ2-7,TRBV5-1,CASSLGGTGGEQYF,TGCGCCAGCAGCTTGGGGGGGACAGGGGGCGAGCAGTACTTC
few,TRBD1,TRBJ1-1,TRBV12-5,CASGAGTDNTEAFF,TGTGCTAGTGGAGCCGGGACAGACAACACTGAAGCTTTCTTT
NA,NA,TRBJ1-2,TRBV5-1,CASSESDLRGYGYTF,TGCGCCAGTAGCGAATCCGACCTTAGGGGCTATGGCTACACCTTC